These 25 T cell receptor beta chains were sequenced from one sample in a study of cytomegalovirus exposure and HLA in healthy donors. TCRdb's copy holds only in-frame clones and misses some; the assay was immunoSEQ multiplex PCR. Counted here are approximately 210,000 clones, around 86% occurring once; the ten biggest clones make up more than 1.1%. Sample: PBMCs. The source of these receptors is a woman younger than 30 in good health and CMV-seronegative.

The J gene is TRBJ2-3, the V gene TRBV5-4; a possible D gene is TRBD1 (8 bases). Between the trimmed V and J ends, which lost 1 base and 1 base, there was a span of 10 bases. The CDR3 totals 15 residues. The germline gives CDR1 SGHNT, CDR2 YYREEE (reference sequence). Written as DNA, the CDR3 is TGTGCCAGCAGCTTGACAGGGGGGGGCACAGATACGCAGTATTTT. It is translated as CASSLTGGGTDTQYF.

The V call is TRBV7-2, the J call TRBJ2-1; the match to TRBD2 covers 15 bases. The CDR3 has 18 residues. Germline loops: CDR1 SGHTA, CDR2 FQGNSA. V lost 5 bases, J lost 3 bases, and 8 bases stayed unmatched. Written as DNA, the CDR3 is TGTGCCAGCAGCCAGGGACTAGCGGGGGGCATCCTCTACAATGAGCAGTTCTTC. This translates into CASSQGLAGGILYNEQFF.

The chain carries TRBV5-6 and TRBJ1-5; 10 positions agree with TRBD1. The CDR3 consists of 14 residues. The germline V gene has CDR1 SGHDT and CDR2 YYEEEE. Unmatched junction bases numbered 4, after V lost 4 bases and J lost 6 bases. This CDR3 reads CASSLRQGAQPQHF. The CDR3 DNA is TGTGCCAGCAGCCTAAGACAGGGGGCTCAGCCCCAGCATTTT.

The chain combines TRBV9 with TRBJ2-7; 8 nucleotides align to TRBD1. V trimming: 0 bases; J trimming: 0 bases; junction bases outside the gene matches: 5. This CDR3 has 16 residues. Germline loops: CDR1 SGDLS, CDR2 YYNGEE. The CDR3 nucleotides read TGTGCCAGCAGCGTAGGAGGACAGGGAATCTCCTACGAGCAGTACTTC. Translation: CASSVGGQGISYEQYF.

The CDR3 nucleotides are TGTGCCAGCAGCTTAGATGGGACAGCCACTGAAGCTTTCTTT. As protein: CASSLDGTATEAFF. V is TRBV11-3 and J is TRBJ1-1, with TRBD1 matching over 7 bases. The CDR3 totals 14 residues. With 0 bases clipped from V and 4 bases from J, the junction kept 2 bases outside the gene matches. Germline V gene sequence: CDR1 SGHNT, CDR2 YENEEA. Together with reference TRBV11-3 and TRBJ1-1, the CDR3 gives the full variable domain: EAGVVQSPRYKIIEKKQPVAFWCNPISGHNTLYWYLQNLGQGPELLIRYENEEAVDDSQLPKDRFSAERLKGVDSTLKIQPAELGDSAVYLCASSLDGTATEAFFGQGTRLTVV.

V gene TRBV19 combines with J gene TRBJ2-7; no clear D. The CDR3 contains 15 residues. CDR1 and CDR2 (germline): LNHDA, SQIVND (reference sequence). The V gene lost 1 base and the J gene lost 3 bases, with 13 bases spanning the gap. The CDR3 nucleotides read TGTGCCAGTAGTATAGGCGGAATTGGCCTCTACGAGCAGTACTTC. Its translation: CASSIGGIGLYEQYF.

The chain joins TRBV20-1 to TRBJ2-5; D is unclear. Germline CDR1 is DFQATT and CDR2 is SNEGSKA (reference sequence). V gave up 4 bases and J gave up 5 bases, with 8 bases separating them. This CDR3 is built from 11 residues. The CDR3 DNA reads TGCAGTGCTATCATCGCGGAGACCCAGTACTTC. This gives the protein CSAIIAETQYF.

The table lists this clone with a count of one. This sequence joins TRBV11-2 and TRBJ2-7, with 7 bases aligning to TRBD2. The V gene's germline CDR1 is SGHAT and CDR2 FQNNGV. This CDR3 is 14 amino acids long. V gave up 4 bases and J gave up 6 bases; unmatched junction bases: 9. The CDR3 nucleotides read TGTGCCAGCAGCTGGGCCGGGGGGTCCGGCGAGCAGTACTTC. Amino acids: CASSWAGGSGEQYF. Together with reference TRBV11-2 and TRBJ2-7, the CDR3 gives the full variable domain: EAGVAQSPRYKIIEKRQSVAFWCNPISGHATLYWYQQILGQGPKLLIQFQNNGVVDDSQLPKDRFSAERLKGVDSTLKIQPAKLEDSAVYLCASSWAGGSGEQYFGPGTRLTVT.

The chain uses TRBV5-1 and TRBJ2-7, with 7 bases identical to TRBD1. This CDR3 contains 14 residues. CDR1 is SGHRS and CDR2 is YFSETQ in the germline V gene. The J segment lost 6 bases and the V segment lost 0 bases, leaving 6 bases of the junction unmatched. The CDR3 here is CASSLARGLSEQYF. DNA of the CDR3: TGCGCCAGCAGCTTGGCAAGGGGGCTATCCGAGCAGTACTTC.

The genes are TRBV11-2 and TRBJ2-7; D may be TRBD2 (6 bases). CDR3 length: 15 amino acids. Germline CDR1 and CDR2: SGHAT and FQNNGV. V shed 0 bases and J shed 0 bases, with 9 bases lying between them. In nucleotides, the CDR3 is TGTGCCAGCAGCTTAGAGGCGGGGAGCTCCTACGAGCAGTACTTC. Amino acid sequence: CASSLEAGSSYEQYF.

The chain combines TRBV4-1 with TRBJ2-7, with 7 bases that match TRBD2. With V trimmed by 4 bases and J by 2 bases, 8 bases remained unmatched. The germline gives CDR1 MGHRA, CDR2 YSYEKL. This CDR3 is 15 amino acids long. CDR3 sequence (DNA): TGCGCCAGCAGCCGCCTTGCGGGAGTGGCCTACGAGCAGTACTTC. It is translated as CASSRLAGVAYEQYF.

The chain couples TRBV7-9 to TRBJ2-3; D not certain. The V and J ends lost 1 base and 2 bases respectively, with 4 bases between them. CDR1 and CDR2 (germline): SEHNR, FQNEAQ (reference sequence). The CDR3 contains 13 residues. The chain's CDR3 is CASSLVSTDTQYF. The DNA of the CDR3 is TGTGCCAGCAGCTTAGTCTCCACAGATACGCAGTATTTT.

V and J are TRBV27 and TRBJ2-3; the match to TRBD2 covers 14 bases. V lost 6 bases, J lost 8 bases, and 10 bases stayed unmatched. The CDR3 extends over 16 amino acids. Per germline, CDR1 MNHEY and CDR2 SMNVEV (reference sequence). CDR3 sequence: CASSVTSGGVYGTQYF. CDR3 DNA sequence: TGTGCCAGCAGCGTGACTAGCGGGGGGGTTTATGGTACGCAGTATTTT.

The chain is built from TRBV5-1 and TRBJ2-2, with TRBD2 matching 13 bases. Germline V lookup: CDR1 SGHRS, CDR2 YFSETQ. J lost 6 bases, V lost 2 bases, and 1 base had no gene match. This CDR3 is built from 15 residues. The CDR3 DNA sequence: TGCGCCAGCAGCTTAGGGACTAGCGGGGCCGGGGAGCTGTTTTTT. Translation gives CASSLGTSGAGELFF.

The chain carries TRBV13 and TRBJ2-1, with 12 bases aligning to TRBD2. CDR3 length: 18 amino acids. CDR1 is PRHDT and CDR2 is FYEKMQ in the germline V gene (reference sequence). The J segment lost 1 base and the V segment lost 4 bases, leaving 8 bases of the junction unmatched. The chain's CDR3 is CASSWVTSGRRSYNEQFF. The DNA of the CDR3 is TGTGCCAGCAGCTGGGTGACTAGCGGGAGAAGATCCTACAATGAGCAGTTCTTC.

The chain uses TRBV9 and TRBJ1-2; 11 positions agree with TRBD1. CDR1 and CDR2 (germline): SGDLS, YYNGEE. The CDR3 covers 15 residues. Losses at the gene ends were 5 bases for V and 4 bases for J; bases not matched to a gene: 7. CDR3 coding DNA: TGTGCCAGCAGTGGGGGACAGGGGGGAGTCTATGGCTACACCTTC. This gives the protein CASSGGQGGVYGYTF.

The chain recombines TRBV7-9 with TRBJ2-6; D unclear. Germline CDR1 SEHNR, CDR2 FQNEAQ (reference sequence). Trimming took 5 bases from V and 3 from J, leaving 8 bases between them. The CDR3 covers 14 residues. CDR3 residues: CASSRPGGANVLTF. Here the CDR3 DNA reads TGTGCCAGCAGCCGTCCGGGTGGGGCCAACGTCCTGACTTTC.

The chain joins TRBV6-4 to TRBJ2-1; 10 bases fit TRBD1. J was trimmed by 6 bases and V by 6 bases; bases with no gene match: 14. CDR1 and CDR2 (germline): MRHNA, SNTAGT. This CDR3 contains 17 residues. The CDR3: CASSQHGTGVGGNEQFF. The CDR3, as DNA: TGTGCCAGCAGCCAACACGGGACAGGGGTTGGTGGCAATGAGCAGTTCTTC.

This clone was counted between two and nine times. This chain joins TRBV29-1 and TRBJ1-2; no clear D. CDR1 and CDR2 from the germline V gene are SQVTM and ANQGSEA. With 2 bases removed from V and 5 bases from J, the gap between germline ends came to 6 bases. The CDR3 runs to 11 residues. The CDR3 loop reads CSVEIGYGYTF. CDR3 sequence (DNA): TGCAGCGTTGAAATCGGGTATGGCTACACCTTC. The full variable domain, completed using reference TRBV29-1 and TRBJ1-2, is SAVISQKPSRDICQRGTSLTIQCQVDSQVTMMFWYRQQPGQSLTLIATANQGSEATYESGFVIDKFPISRPNLTFSTLTVSNMSPEDSSIYLCSVEIGYGYTFGSGTRLTVV.

This clone was found once. The chain uses TRBV30 and TRBJ2-1, with 7 nucleotides matching TRBD1. V lost 0 bases, J lost 4 bases, and 3 bases stayed unmatched. The CDR3 extends over 14 amino acids. Germline CDR1 GTSNPN, CDR2 SVGIG (reference sequence). The CDR3 reads CAWSVGRGYNEQFF. The CDR3 coding sequence is TGTGCCTGGAGTGTCGGCAGGGGGTACAATGAGCAGTTCTTC.

The V and J genes are TRBV5-4 and TRBJ1-6; 8 nucleotides line up with TRBD1. With 4 bases clipped from V and 0 bases from J, the junction kept 3 bases outside the gene matches. Looked up from germline, CDR1 is SGHNT and CDR2 is YYREEE (reference sequence). The CDR3 loop spans 16 amino acids. In nucleotides, the CDR3 is TGTGCCAGCAGCAGGACAGGGAGCTCCTATAATTCACCCCTCCACTTT. It is translated as CASSRTGSSYNSPLHF.

This chain connects TRBV30 to TRBJ1-2, with D possibly matching TRBD1 (5 bases). Germline V gene sequence: CDR1 GTSNPN, CDR2 SVGIG (reference sequence). This CDR3 has 14 amino acids. The V end lost 2 bases, the J end lost 10 bases, and 20 bases lay between the germline ends. The CDR3 protein is CAWSRPGNINDYTF. CDR3 sequence (DNA): TGTGCCTGGAGTCGGCCAGGGAACATCAATGACTACACCTTC.

This clone was recorded once. CDR3 loop: CASSELTGVGTEAFF. Here the CDR3 DNA reads TGTGCCAGCAGTGAACTGACAGGGGTAGGTACTGAAGCTTTCTTT. The chain is built from TRBV2 and TRBJ1-1, with TRBD1 identical over 8 bases. The V gene end was trimmed by 2 bases and the J gene end by 5 bases; junction bases not matched to a gene: 7. The CDR3 length is 15 residues. Looked up from germline, CDR1 is SNHLY and CDR2 is FYNNEI.

The V and J genes are TRBV7-9 and TRBJ2-5; the D gene is possibly TRBD2 (5 bases). This CDR3 is built from 11 residues. The V gene's germline CDR1 is SEHNR and CDR2 FQNEAQ (reference sequence). Trimming removed 3 bases from V and 7 bases from J, with 6 bases in between. Here the CDR3 DNA reads TGTGCCAGCAGCTTGGGGAGGACCCAGTACTTC. Its protein product is CASSLGRTQYF.

Only one count was recorded for this clone. The chain is built from TRBV5-6 and TRBJ1-5; D ambiguous. The CDR3 length is 13 residues. Trimming took 1 base from V and 7 from J, leaving 9 bases between them. The germline V gene encodes CDR1 SGHDT and CDR2 YYEEEE. The CDR3: CASSLSPRQPQHF. In DNA form, the CDR3 reads TGTGCCAGCAGCTTGTCCCCACGGCAGCCCCAGCATTTT.